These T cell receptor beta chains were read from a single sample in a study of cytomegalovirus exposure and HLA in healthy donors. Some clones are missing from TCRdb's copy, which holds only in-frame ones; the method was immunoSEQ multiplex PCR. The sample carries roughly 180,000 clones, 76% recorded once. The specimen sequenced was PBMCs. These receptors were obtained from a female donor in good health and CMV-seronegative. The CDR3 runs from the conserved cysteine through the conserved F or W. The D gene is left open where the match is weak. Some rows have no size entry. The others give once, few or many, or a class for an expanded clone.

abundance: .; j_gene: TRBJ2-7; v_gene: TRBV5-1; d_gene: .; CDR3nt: TGCGCCAGCAGCTCATACAGTACCTACGAGCAGTACTTC; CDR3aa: CASSSYSTYEQYF
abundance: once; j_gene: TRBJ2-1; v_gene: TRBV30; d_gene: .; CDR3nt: TGTGCCTGGAGTATAAGCGGGTTTTACAATGAGCAGTTCTTC; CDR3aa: CAWSISGFYNEQFF
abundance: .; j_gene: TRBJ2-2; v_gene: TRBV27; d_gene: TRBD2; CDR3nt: TGTGCCAGCAGTTTACCCGGGAGGGGGAACACCGGGGAGCTGTTTTTT; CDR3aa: CASSLPGRGNTGELFF
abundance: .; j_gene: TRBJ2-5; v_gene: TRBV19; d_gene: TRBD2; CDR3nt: TGTGCCAGTAGTGGGACTAGGGAGACCCAGTACTTC; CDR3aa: CASSGTRETQYF
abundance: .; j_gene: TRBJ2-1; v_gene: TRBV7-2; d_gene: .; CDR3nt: TGTGCCAGCAGCTCGGACAGCGGGACTCCCCTCAACAATGAGCAGTTCTTC; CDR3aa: CASSSDSGTPLNNEQFF
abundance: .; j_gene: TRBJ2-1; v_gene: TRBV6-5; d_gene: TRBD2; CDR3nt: TGTGCCAGCAGTCCGGGGGAAAGTAGCGGGAGGGCCCCGTTCTTC; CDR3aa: CASSPGESSGRAPFF
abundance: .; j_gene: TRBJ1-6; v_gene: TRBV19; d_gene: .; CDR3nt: TGTGCCAGTAGTACATCTCTCGACGGGAGGAATTCACCCCTCCACTTT; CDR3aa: CASSTSLDGRNSPLHF
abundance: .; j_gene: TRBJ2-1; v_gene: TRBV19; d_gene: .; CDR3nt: TGTGCCTCACGTGGAGGCTCCTACAATGAGCAGTTCTTC; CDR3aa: CASRGGSYNEQFF
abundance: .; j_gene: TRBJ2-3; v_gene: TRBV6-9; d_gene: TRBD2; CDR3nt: TGTGCCAGCAGTCCACTAGCGGTAGAAGACCCTAGAGATACGCAGTATTTT; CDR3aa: CASSPLAVEDPRDTQYF
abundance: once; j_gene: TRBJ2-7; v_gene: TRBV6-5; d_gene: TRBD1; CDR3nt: TGTGCCAGCAGTTACCGGGAGGGGACAGGGGCCGAGCAGTACTTC; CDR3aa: CASSYREGTGAEQYF
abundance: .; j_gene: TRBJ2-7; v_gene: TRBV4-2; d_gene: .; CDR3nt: TGTGCCAGCAGCCAAGACAGGGGCGAAACCTACGAGCAGTACTTC; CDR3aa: CASSQDRGETYEQYF
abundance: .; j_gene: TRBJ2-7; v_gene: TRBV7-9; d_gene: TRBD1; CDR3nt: TGTGCCAGCACCAAGCTGGGACAGGGGGCGTTCGAGCAGTACTTC; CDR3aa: CASTKLGQGAFEQYF
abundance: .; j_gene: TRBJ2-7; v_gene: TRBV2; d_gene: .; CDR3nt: TGTGCCAGCAGGCGAGGAGGGACCATACCCTACGAGCAGTACTTC; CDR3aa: CASRRGGTIPYEQYF
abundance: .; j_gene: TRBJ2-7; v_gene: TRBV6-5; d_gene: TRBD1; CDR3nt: TGTGCCAGCAGCCCCAAGACAGGGGATCCCTACGAGCAGTACTTC; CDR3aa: CASSPKTGDPYEQYF
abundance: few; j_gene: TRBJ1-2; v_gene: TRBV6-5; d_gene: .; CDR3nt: TGTGCCAGCAGTGCAGGCTATGGCTACACCTTC; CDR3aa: CASSAGYGYTF
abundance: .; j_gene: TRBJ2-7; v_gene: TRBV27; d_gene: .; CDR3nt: TGTGCCAGCAGAAAGCAGGTATTAAGTTCCTACGAGCAGTACTTC; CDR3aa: CASRKQVLSSYEQYF
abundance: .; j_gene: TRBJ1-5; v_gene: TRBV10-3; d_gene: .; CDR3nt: TGTGCCATCAGTGAGTCGACAGACAATCAGCCCCAGCATTTT; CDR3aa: CAISESTDNQPQHF
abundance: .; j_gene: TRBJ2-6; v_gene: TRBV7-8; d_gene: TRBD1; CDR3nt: TGTGCCAGCAGCGACAGGGGGTCTGGGGCCAACGTCCTGACTTTC; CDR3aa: CASSDRGSGANVLTF
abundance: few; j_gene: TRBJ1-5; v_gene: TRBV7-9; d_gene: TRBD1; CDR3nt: TGTGCCAGCAGCTTCGGGCAGGGGGACAATCAGCCCCAGCATTTT; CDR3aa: CASSFGQGDNQPQHF
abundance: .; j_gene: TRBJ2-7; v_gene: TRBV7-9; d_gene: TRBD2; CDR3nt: TGTGCCAGCAGCTTATTGTCTAGCGGAAACTACGAGCAGTACTTC; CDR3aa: CASSLLSSGNYEQYF
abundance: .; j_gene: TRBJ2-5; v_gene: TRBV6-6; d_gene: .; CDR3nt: TGTGCCAGCAGTTCCCCGAGCCGTTCCGGGAGAGGGACCCAGTACTTC; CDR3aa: CASSSPSRSGRGTQYF
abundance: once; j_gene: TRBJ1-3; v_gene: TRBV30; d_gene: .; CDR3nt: TGTGCCTGGAGTACGGCCTCGCGGACTGGAAACACCATATATTTT; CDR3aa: CAWSTASRTGNTIYF
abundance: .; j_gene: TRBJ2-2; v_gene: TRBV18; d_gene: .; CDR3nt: TGTGCCAGCTCCCGCGAGGTCAGAACCACCGGGGAGCTGTTTTTT; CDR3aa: CASSREVRTTGELFF
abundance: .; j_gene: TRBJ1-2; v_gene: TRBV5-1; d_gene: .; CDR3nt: TGCGCCAGCAGCTTGGAAGGGGCCGGCTACACCTTC; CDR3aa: CASSLEGAGYTF
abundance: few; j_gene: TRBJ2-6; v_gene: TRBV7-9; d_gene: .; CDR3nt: TGTGCCAGCAGCTTGGGACAGTCGGGGGCCAACGGCCTGACTTTC; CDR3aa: CASSLGQSGANGLTF
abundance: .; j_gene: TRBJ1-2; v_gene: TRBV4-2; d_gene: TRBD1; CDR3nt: TGTGCCAGCAGCCACGGGACAGGGCGACTTCCTTATGGCTACACCTTC; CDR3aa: CASSHGTGRLPYGYTF
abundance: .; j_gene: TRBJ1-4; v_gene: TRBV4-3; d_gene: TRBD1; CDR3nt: TGCGCCAGCAGCCAACGGGACAGGGGTGAAAAACTGTTTTTT; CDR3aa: CASSQRDRGEKLFF
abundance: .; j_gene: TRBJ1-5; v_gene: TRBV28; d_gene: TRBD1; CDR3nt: TGTGCCAGCAGTTTATCGATTTCAGGGTTCCGGGACAGTCGTACGCCCCAGCATTTT; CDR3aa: CASSLSISGFRDSRTPQHF
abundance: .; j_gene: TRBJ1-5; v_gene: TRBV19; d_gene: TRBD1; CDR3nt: TGTGCCAGTACCGCTCAGGGACAGGGAAACAATCAGCCCCAGCATTTT; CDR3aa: CASTAQGQGNNQPQHF
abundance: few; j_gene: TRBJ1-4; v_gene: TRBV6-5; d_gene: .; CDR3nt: TGTGCCAGCAGGTCCAGGGTTGCCAATGAAAAACTGTTTTTT; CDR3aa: CASRSRVANEKLFF
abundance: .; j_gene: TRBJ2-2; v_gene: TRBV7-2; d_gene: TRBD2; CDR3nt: TGTGCCAGCAGCCCTAGAGCGGGGGCCGGTGGCGGGGAGCTGTTTTTT; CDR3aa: CASSPRAGAGGGELFF
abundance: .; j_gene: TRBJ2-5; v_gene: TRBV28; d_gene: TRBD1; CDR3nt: TGTGCCAGCAGCCCCAACAGGGGGCTAAGGGAGACCCAGTACTTC; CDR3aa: CASSPNRGLRETQYF
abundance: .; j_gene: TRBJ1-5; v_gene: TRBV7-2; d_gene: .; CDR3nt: TGTGCCAGCAGCTACGACTTGAGTCAGCCCCAGCATTTT; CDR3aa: CASSYDLSQPQHF
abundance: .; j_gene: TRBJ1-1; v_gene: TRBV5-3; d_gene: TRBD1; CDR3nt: TGTGCCAGAAGCTTTGGGACAGAGAACACTGAAGCTTTCTTT; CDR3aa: CARSFGTENTEAFF
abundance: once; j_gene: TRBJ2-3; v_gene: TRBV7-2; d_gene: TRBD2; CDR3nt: TGTGCCAGCAGCCAAAGCGGGAGGGGATTTCATGCGCAGTATTTT; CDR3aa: CASSQSGRGFHAQYF
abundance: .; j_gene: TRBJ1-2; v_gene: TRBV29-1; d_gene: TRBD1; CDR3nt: TGCAGCGCCGACAGGGGTGGCTACACCTTC; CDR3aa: CSADRGGYTF
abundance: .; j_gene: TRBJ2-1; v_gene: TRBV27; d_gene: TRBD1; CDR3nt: TGTGCCAGCAGTTCCTACAGGGGTACTTCCTCCCGTACCTACAATGAGCAGTTCTTC; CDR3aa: CASSSYRGTSSRTYNEQFF
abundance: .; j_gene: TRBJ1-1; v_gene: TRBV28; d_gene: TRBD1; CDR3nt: TGTGCCAGCAGTTTTATCGGGACAGGTATGGTGAACACTGAAGCTTTCTTT; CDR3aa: CASSFIGTGMVNTEAFF
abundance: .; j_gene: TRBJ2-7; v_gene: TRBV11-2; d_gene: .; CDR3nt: TGTGCCAGCAGCTTAGAAGTGGGGGCCTCCTACGAGCAGTACTTC; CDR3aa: CASSLEVGASYEQYF
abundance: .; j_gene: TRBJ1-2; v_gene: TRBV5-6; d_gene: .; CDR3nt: TGTGCCAGCACCCCCGACAGAACCTATGGCTACACCTTC; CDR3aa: CASTPDRTYGYTF
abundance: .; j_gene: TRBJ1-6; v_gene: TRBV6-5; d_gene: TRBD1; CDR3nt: TGTGCCAGCAGTTACAGCGGACAGGGGGGTTCACCCCTCCACTTT; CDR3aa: CASSYSGQGGSPLHF
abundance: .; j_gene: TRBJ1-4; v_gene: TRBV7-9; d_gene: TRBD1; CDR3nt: TGTGCCAGCAGCAATCCGGACAGGGGAACTAATGAAAAACTGTTTTTT; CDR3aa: CASSNPDRGTNEKLFF
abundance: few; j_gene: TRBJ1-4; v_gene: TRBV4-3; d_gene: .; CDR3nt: TGCGCCAGCAGCCAAGATAGAGGGGGGGCAACTAATGAAAAACTGTTTTTT; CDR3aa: CASSQDRGGATNEKLFF
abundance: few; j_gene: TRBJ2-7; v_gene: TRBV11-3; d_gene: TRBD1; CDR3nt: TGTGCCAGCAGCGAGACAGGGGGCCCCTACGAGCAGTACTTC; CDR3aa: CASSETGGPYEQYF
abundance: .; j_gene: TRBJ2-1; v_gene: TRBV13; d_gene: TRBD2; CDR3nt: TGTGCCAGCAGCTTACCGTGGGCGGGAGGGGCATACAATGAGCAGTTCTTC; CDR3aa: CASSLPWAGGAYNEQFF
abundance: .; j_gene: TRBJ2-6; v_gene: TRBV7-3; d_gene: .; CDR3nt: TGTGCCAGCAGCCCGGGTGGCGACGGCCTGACTTTC; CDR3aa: CASSPGGDGLTF
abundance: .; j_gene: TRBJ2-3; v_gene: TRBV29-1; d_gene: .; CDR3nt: TGCAGCGGGGGGCTCTCAGCGGATAGCACAGATACGCAGTATTTT; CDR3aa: CSGGLSADSTDTQYF
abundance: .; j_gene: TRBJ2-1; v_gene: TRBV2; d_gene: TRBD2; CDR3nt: TGTGCCAGCACCGAGGGGCTAGCGGGAGTAGAACAGTTCTTC; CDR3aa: CASTEGLAGVEQFF
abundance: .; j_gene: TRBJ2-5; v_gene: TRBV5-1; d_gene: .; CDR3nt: TGCGCCAGCAGCGGGAGGCCTAATCTCAGAGAGACCCAGTACTTC; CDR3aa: CASSGRPNLRETQYF
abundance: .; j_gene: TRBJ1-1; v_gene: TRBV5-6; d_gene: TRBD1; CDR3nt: TGTGCCAGCAGCCTGGACAGGGGGCCTGAAGCTTTCTTT; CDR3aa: CASSLDRGPEAFF
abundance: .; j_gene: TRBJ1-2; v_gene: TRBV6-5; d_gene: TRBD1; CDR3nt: TGTGCCAGCAGTCAGGACAGGGGTGGCTACACCTTC; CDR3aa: CASSQDRGGYTF
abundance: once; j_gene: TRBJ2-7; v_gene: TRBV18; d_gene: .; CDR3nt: TGTGCCAGCTCACCAAAGGTCAGCGGGTCCTACGAGCAGTACTTC; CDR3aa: CASSPKVSGSYEQYF
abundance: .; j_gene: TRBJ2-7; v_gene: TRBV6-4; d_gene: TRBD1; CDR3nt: TGTGCCAGCAGTTTTCCGGGACAGGGGTTCTCCTACGAGCAGTACTTC; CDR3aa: CASSFPGQGFSYEQYF
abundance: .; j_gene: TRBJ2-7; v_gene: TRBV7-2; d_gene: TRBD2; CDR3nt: TGTGCCAGCAGCTTAACTAGCGGGAACGAGCAGTACTTC; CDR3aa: CASSLTSGNEQYF
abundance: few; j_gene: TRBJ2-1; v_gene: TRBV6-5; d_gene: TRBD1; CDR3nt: TGTGCCAGCAGTTACTCGGACAGGGGGCTCAATGAGCAGTTCTTC; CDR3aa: CASSYSDRGLNEQFF